Reported below is one T cell receptor (beta chain). Extraction and reverse transcription of RNA yielded cDNA as the sequencing template. Assay used: immunoSEQ multiplex PCR; TCRdb lists only in-frame clones, some missing. Among around 61,000 clones, 45% to 55% were seen once, and the ten largest hold approximately 17%. This sample is part of a study of CD8+ T cells in alopecia areata. Across the study: Those treated were given oral tofacitinib at 5 to 10 mg twice daily.

Deletions cut 0 bases from V and 1 base from J, with 10 bases between. Germline V gene lookup returns CDR1 SGHAT and CDR2 FQNNGV. CDR3 size: 15 residues. This chain links TRBV11-2 with TRBJ2-7, with D uncertain. The sequences come from CD8+ T cells sorted from blood, collected at week 0. The origin of this receptor is a human donor with alopecia areata. CDR3 sequence: CASSLDRGGSYEQYF. In nucleotides, the CDR3 is TGTGCCAGCAGCTTAGATCGAGGCGGTTCCTACGAGCAGTACTTC.